The sequence of this T cell receptor beta chain was determined in a study of identical twins. All donors were healthy Caucasians. Of note for this clonotype: Its antigen is currently unknown.

Trimming cost V 5 bases and J 8 bases, with 4 bases left between them. Germline V gene data show CDR1 as SGHAT and CDR2 as FQNNGV. The CDR3 contains 11 residues. TCRdb redid the calling of the 5' RACE reads with MiXCR, one entry per CDR3 protein. The sample shows around 670,000 distinct CDR3 sequences, around 6% of them seen only once. Regarding the study as a whole: Sharing of beta out-of-frame sequences by twins showed a weaker excess. Researchers caution that invariant MAIT and iNKT cells could partly confound zero-insertion analyses. The more abundant beta clonotypes in cord blood had fewer insertions, and memory repertoires did not show this.

The chain recombines TRBV11-2 with TRBJ1-6; D remains ambiguous. Sequenced sample: naive T cells sorted from blood. This receptor was obtained from a man aged 18 to 30 in good health. CDR3 amino acids: CASSSYSPLHF. CDR3 nucleotide sequence: TGTGCCAGCAGCAGTTATTCACCCCTCCACTTT.